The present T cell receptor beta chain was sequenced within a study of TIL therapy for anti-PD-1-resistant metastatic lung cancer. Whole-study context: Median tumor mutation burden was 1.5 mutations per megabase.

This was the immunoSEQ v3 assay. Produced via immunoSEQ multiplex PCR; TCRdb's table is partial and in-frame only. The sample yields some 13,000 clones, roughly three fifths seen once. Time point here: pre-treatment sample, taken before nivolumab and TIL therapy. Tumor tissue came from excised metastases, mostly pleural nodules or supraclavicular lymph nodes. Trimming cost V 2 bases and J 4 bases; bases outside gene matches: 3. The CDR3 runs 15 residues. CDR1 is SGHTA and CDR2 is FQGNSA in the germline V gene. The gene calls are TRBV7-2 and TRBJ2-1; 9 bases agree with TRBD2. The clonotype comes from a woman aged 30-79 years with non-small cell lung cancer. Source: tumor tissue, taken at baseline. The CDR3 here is CASSLSAGGYNEQFF. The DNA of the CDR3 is TGTGCCAGCAGCTTATCAGCGGGAGGATACAATGAGCAGTTCTTC.